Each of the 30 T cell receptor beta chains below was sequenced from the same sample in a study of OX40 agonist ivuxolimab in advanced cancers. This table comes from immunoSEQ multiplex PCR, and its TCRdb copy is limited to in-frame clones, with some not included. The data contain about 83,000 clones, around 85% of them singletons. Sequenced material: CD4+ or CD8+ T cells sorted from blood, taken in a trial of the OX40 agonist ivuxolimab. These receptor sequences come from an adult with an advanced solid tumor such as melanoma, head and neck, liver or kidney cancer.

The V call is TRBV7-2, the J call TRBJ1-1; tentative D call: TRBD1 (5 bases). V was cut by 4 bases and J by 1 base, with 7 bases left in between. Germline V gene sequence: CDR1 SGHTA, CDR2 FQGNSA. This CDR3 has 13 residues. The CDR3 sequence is CASSSQGNTEAFF. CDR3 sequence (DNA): TGTGCCAGCAGCTCGCAGGGGAACACTGAAGCTTTCTTT.

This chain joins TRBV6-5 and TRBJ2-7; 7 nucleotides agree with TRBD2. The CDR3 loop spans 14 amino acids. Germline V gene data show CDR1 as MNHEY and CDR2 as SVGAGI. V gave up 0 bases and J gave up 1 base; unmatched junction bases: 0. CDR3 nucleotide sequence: TGTGCCAGCAGTTACTCTAGCGGGTCCTACGAGCAGTACTTC. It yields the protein CASSYSSGSYEQYF.

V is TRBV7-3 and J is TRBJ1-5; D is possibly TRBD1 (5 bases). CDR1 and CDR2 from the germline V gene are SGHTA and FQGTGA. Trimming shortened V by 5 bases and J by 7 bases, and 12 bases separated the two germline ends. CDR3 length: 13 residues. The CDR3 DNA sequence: TGTGCCAGCAGCCCCTGGGGCGGACAGCCCCAGCATTTT. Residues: CASSPWGGQPQHF.

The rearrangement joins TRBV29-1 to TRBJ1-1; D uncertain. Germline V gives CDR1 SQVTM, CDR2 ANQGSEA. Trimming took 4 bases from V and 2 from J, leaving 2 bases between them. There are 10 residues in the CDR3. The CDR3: CSVANTEAFF. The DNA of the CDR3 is TGCAGCGTTGCCAACACTGAAGCTTTCTTT.

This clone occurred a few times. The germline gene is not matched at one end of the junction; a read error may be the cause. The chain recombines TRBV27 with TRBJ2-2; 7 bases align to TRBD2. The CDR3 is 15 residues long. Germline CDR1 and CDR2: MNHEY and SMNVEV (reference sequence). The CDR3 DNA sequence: TGTGCCAGCAGTACGCTAGCGGCCCCGCCCGGCGAGCTGTTTTTT. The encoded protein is CASSTLAAPPGELFF.

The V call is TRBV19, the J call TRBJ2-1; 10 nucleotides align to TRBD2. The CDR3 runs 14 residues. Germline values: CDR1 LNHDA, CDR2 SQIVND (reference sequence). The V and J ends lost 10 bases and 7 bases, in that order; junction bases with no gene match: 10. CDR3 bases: TGTGCCACGAGGCTAGCGGGAGCATGGAATGAGCAGTTCTTC. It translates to CATRLAGAWNEQFF.

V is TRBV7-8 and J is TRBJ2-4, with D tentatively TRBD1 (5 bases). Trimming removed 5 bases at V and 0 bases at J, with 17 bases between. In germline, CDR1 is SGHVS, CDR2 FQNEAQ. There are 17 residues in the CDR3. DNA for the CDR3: TGTGCCAGCAGCCCCCAATCGAGACAGCTAGCCAAAAACATTCAGTACTTC. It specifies CASSPQSRQLAKNIQYF.

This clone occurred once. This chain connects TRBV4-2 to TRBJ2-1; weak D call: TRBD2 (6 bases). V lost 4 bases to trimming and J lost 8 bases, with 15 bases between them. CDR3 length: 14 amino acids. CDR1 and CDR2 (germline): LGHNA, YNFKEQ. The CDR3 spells CASSPLRRGDEQFF. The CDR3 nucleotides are TGTGCCAGCAGCCCCCTTAGGCGGGGCGATGAGCAGTTCTTC.

The CDR3 DNA is TGTGCCAGCAGCGGACTAGCGGGGCTCGAGCAGTACTTC. Encoded protein: CASSGLAGLEQYF. The chain uses TRBV2 and TRBJ2-7, with 12 bases aligning to TRBD2. Trimming cost V 6 bases and J 6 bases; bases outside gene matches: 3. Per the germline V gene, CDR1 is SNHLY and CDR2 is FYNNEI. The CDR3 has 13 amino acids.

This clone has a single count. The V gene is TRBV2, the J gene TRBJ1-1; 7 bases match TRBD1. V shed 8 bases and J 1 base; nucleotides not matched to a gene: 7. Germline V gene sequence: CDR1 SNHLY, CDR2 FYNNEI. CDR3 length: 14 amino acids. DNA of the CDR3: TGTGCCAGCTCAGGACAGGTTCCGAACACTGAAGCTTTCTTT. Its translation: CASSGQVPNTEAFF.

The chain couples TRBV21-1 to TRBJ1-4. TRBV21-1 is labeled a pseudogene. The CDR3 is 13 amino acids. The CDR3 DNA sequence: TGTGCCAGCCCCGTCTGCCCACATGAAAAACTGTTTTTT. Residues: CASPVCPHEKLFF.

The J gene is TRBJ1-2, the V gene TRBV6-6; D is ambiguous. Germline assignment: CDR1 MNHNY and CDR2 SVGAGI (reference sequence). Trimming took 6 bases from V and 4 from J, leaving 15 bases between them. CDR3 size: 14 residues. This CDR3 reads CASSRSGLFYGYTF. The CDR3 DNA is TGTGCCAGCAGCCGAAGCGGACTGTTCTATGGCTACACCTTC.

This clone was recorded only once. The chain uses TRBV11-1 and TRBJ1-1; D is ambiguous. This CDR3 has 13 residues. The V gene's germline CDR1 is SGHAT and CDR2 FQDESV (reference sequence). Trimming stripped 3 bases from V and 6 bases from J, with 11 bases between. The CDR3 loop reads CASSFTQVAEAFF. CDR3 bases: TGTGCCAGCAGCTTTACTCAGGTGGCTGAAGCTTTCTTT.

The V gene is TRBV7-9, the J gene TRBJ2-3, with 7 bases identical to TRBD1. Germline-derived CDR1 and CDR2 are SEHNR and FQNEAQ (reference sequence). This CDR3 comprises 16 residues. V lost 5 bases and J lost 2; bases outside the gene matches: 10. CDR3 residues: CASSPTRQGLTDTQYF. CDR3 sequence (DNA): TGTGCCAGCAGCCCAACCAGACAGGGCCTCACAGATACGCAGTATTTT.

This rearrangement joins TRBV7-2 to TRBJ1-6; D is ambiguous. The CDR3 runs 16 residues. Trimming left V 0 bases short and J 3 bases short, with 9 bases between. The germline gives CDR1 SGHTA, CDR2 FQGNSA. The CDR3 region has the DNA TGTGCCAGCAGCTTAGCGCAGGCAGACTATAATTCACCCCTCCACTTT. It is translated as CASSLAQADYNSPLHF.

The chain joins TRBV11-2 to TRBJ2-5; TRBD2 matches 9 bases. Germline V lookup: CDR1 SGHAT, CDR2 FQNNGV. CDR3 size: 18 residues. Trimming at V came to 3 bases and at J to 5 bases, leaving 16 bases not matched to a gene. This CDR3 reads CASSFGGTSRAGGETQYF. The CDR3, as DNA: TGTGCCAGCAGCTTCGGAGGGACTAGCCGGGCAGGTGGTGAGACCCAGTACTTC. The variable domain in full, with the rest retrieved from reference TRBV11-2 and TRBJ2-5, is EAGVAQSPRYKIIEKRQSVAFWCNPISGHATLYWYQQILGQGPKLLIQFQNNGVVDDSQLPKDRFSAERLKGVDSTLKIQPAKLEDSAVYLCASSFGGTSRAGGETQYFGPGTRLLVL.

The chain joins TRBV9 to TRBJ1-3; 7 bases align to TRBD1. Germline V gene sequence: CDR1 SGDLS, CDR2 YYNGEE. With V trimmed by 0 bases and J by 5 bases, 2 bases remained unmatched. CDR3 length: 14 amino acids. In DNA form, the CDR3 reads TGTGCCAGCAGCGTAGAGGGACAGCGAAACACCATATATTTT. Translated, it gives CASSVEGQRNTIYF.

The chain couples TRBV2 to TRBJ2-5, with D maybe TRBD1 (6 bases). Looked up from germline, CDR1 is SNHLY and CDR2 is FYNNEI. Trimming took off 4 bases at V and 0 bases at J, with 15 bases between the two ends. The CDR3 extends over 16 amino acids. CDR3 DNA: TGTGCCAGCAGTGGACAGGACCACCTGTACCAAGAGACCCAGTACTTC. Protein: CASSGQDHLYQETQYF. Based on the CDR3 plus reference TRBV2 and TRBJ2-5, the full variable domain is EPEVTQTPSHQVTQMGQEVILRCVPISNHLYFYWYRQILGQKVEFLVSFYNNEISEKSEIFDDQFSVERPDGSNFTLKIRSTKLEDSAMYFCASSGQDHLYQETQYFGPGTRLLVL.

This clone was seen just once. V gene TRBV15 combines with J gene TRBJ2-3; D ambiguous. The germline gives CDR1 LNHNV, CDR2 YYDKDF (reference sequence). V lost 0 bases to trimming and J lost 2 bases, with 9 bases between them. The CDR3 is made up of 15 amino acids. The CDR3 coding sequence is TGTGCCACCAGCAGAGATTATACATTCACAGATACGCAGTATTTT. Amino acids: CATSRDYTFTDTQYF.

The CDR3 spells CATQRGVGQPQHF. CDR3 sequence (DNA): TGTGCCACACAACGAGGAGTTGGTCAGCCCCAGCATTTT. This chain connects TRBV6-6 to TRBJ1-5; D remains unclear. The CDR3 runs 13 residues. Deletions cut 10 bases from V and 6 bases from J, with 16 bases between. Germline V gene data show CDR1 as MNHNY and CDR2 as SVGAGI (reference sequence).

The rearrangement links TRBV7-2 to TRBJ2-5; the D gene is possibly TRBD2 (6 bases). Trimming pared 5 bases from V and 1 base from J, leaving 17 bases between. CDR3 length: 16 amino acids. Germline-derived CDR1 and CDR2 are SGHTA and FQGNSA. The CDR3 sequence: CASSTRKLAGQETQYF. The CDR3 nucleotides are TGTGCCAGCAGCACCCGAAAACTAGCAGGCCAAGAGACCCAGTACTTC.

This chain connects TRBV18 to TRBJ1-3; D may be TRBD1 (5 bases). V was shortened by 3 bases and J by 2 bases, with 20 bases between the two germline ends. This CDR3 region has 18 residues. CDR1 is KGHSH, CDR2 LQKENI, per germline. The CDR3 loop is CASSPLGTFITTGNTIYF. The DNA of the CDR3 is TGTGCCAGCTCACCTTTAGGGACTTTCATTACCACTGGAAACACCATATATTTT.

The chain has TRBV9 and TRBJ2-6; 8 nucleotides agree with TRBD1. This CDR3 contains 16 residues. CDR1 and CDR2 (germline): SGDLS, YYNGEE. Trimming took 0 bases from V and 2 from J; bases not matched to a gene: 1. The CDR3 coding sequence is TGTGCCAGCAGCGTAGCGGGACAGGCTGGGGCCAACGTCCTGACTTTC. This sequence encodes CASSVAGQAGANVLTF.

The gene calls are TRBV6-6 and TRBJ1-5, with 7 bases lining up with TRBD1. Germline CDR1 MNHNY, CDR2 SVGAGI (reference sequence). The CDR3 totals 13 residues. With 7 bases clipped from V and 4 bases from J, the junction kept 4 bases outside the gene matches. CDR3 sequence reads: CASIWDRNQPQHF. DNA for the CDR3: TGTGCCAGCATCTGGGACAGAAATCAGCCCCAGCATTTT.

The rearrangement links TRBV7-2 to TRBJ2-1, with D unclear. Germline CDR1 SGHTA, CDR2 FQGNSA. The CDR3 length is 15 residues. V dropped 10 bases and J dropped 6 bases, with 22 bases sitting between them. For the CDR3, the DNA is TGTGCCACGCGCAAGTCCTTCCCCCCCAGCAATGAGCAGTTCTTC. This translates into CATRKSFPPSNEQFF.

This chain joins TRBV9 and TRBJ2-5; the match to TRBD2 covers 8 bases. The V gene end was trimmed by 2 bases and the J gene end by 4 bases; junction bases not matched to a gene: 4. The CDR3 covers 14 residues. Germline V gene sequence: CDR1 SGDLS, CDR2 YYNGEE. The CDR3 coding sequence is TGTGCCAGCAGCGTCGCCGGGGGGGCAGAGACCCAGTACTTC. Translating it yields CASSVAGGAETQYF.

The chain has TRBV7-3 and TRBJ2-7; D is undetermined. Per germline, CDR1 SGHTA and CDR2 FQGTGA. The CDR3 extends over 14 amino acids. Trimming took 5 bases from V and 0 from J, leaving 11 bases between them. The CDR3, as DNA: TGTGCCAGCAGCCCTGGACCGAGCTCCTACGAGCAGTACTTC. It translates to CASSPGPSSYEQYF.

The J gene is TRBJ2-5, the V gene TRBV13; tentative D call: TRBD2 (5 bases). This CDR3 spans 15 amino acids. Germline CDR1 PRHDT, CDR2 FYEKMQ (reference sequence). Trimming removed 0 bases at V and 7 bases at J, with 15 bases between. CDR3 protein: CASSLGLLLRGTQYF. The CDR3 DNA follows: TGTGCCAGCAGCTTAGGCCTGCTACTACGGGGGACCCAGTACTTC.

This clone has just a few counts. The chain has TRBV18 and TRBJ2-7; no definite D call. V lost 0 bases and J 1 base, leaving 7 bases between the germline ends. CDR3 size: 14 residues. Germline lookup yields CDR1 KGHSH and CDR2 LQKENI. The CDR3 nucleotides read TGTGCCAGCTCACCACCGTCGTTATCCTACGAGCAGTACTTC. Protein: CASSPPSLSYEQYF.

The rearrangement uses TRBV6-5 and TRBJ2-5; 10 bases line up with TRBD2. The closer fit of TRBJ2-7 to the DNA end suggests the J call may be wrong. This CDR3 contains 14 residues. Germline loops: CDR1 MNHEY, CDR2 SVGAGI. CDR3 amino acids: CASSRGTSAYEQYF. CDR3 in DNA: TGTGCCAGCAGCCGAGGGACTAGCGCCTACGAGCAGTACTTC.